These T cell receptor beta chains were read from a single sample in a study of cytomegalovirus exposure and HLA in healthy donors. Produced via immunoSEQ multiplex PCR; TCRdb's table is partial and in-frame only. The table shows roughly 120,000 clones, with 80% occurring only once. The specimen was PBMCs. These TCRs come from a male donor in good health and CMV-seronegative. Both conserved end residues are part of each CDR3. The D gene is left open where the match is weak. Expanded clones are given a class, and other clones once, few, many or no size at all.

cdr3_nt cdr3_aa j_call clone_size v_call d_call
TGTGCCAGCAGTTACAGGGGCTCCTACGAGCAGTACTTC CASSYRGSYEQYF TRBJ2-7 NA TRBV6-5 NA
TGTGCCAGCAGTGCCCGCGTGGGCCGTAGCTCCTACGAGCAGTACTTC CASSARVGRSSYEQYF TRBJ2-7 NA TRBV27 NA
TGCGCCAGCAGGGGGGACAGGGGGCAAGAGACCCAGTACTTC CASRGDRGQETQYF TRBJ2-5 NA TRBV4-1 TRBD1
TGTGCCAGCAGCTTGTTTCAGGGGAGCACAGATACGCAGTATTTT CASSLFQGSTDTQYF TRBJ2-3 NA TRBV5-6 NA
TGTGCCTGGAGCTCCACAGGGGTCCGAAATTCACCCCTCCACTTT CAWSSTGVRNSPLHF TRBJ1-6 NA TRBV30 TRBD1
TGTGCCAGCAGTGAGGCGACAGGGGTGAAACTGTTTTTT CASSEATGVKLFF TRBJ1-4 NA TRBV2 TRBD1
TGTGCCAGCAGGGAAGGGAGTTTAGGACAGCCCCAGCATTTT CASREGSLGQPQHF TRBJ1-5 NA TRBV2 NA
TGTGCCAGCAGTAATGGACAGGGGTTCCATCAGCCCCAGCATTTT CASSNGQGFHQPQHF TRBJ1-5 NA TRBV6-1 TRBD1
TGTGCCAGCAGCGCCGGACAGGGCTTCACAGATACGCAGTATTTT CASSAGQGFTDTQYF TRBJ2-3 few TRBV7-6 TRBD1
TGTGCCAGCAGCCTCAGCCCCCAAGGGGGAGGGCCCCACGAGCAGTACTTC CASSLSPQGGGPHEQYF TRBJ2-7 NA TRBV7-6 NA